This is a list of T cell receptor beta chains from one sample in a study of control samples from healthy donors and cancer patients. Libraries were prepared by immunoSEQ multiplex PCR; TCRdb keeps only in-frame clonotypes and omits some of them. The table lists 60,000 to 65,000 clones, 70% to 90% of them singletons. The source material was blood. The receptors shown here come from a middle-aged man in good health. The CDR3 runs from the conserved cysteine through the conserved F or W. The D gene is left open where the match is weak. Size is stated for part of the rows, as once, few or many counts, or as a class when the clone is expanded.

size: .; length: 14; D: .; J: TRBJ1-2; V: TRBV19; CDR3: CASGPGVGVYGYTF; DNA: TGTGCCAGTGGCCCGGGAGTGGGTGTCTATGGCTACACCTTC
size: once; length: 15; D: .; J: TRBJ2-1; V: TRBV9; CDR3: CASSVSGSAYNEQFF; DNA: TGTGCCAGCAGCGTCTCAGGGAGTGCGTACAATGAGCAGTTCTTC
size: medium-sized; length: 15; D: .; J: TRBJ1-6; V: TRBV6-1; CDR3: CASSERRQTSSPLHF; DNA: TGTGCCAGCAGTGAACGACGACAGACCAGTTCACCCCTCCACTTT
size: .; length: 14; D: .; J: TRBJ1-1; V: TRBV2; CDR3: CASSAGAMNTEAFF; DNA: TGTGCCAGCAGTGCGGGGGCCATGAACACTGAAGCTTTCTTT
size: .; length: 13; D: .; J: TRBJ1-5; V: TRBV2; CDR3: CASSLEGVQPQHF; DNA: TGTGCCAGCAGTTTAGAGGGCGTTCAGCCCCAGCATTTT
size: .; length: 13; D: .; J: TRBJ2-7; V: TRBV6-6; CDR3: CASSYSKTVEQYF; DNA: TGTGCCAGCAGTTACTCGAAGACAGTTGAGCAGTACTTC
size: .; length: 16; D: .; J: TRBJ1-3; V: TRBV18; CDR3: CASSPSDPYKANTIYF; DNA: TGTGCCAGCTCACCCAGCGACCCCTACAAGGCAAACACCATATATTTT
size: .; length: 15; D: .; J: TRBJ2-2; V: TRBV6-5; CDR3: CASGPPTVNTGELFF; DNA: TGTGCCAGCGGACCTCCGACAGTTAACACCGGGGAGCTGTTTTTT
size: .; length: 16; D: .; J: TRBJ1-4; V: TRBV21-1; CDR3: CASSTTSGPTNEKLFF; DNA: TGTGCCAGCAGCACCACCTCGGGACCGACTAATGAAAAACTGTTTTTT
size: .; length: 15; D: .; J: TRBJ2-1; V: TRBV10-3; CDR3: CAISESRTWYNEQFF; DNA: TGTGCCATCAGTGAGTCGAGAACGTGGTACAATGAGCAGTTCTTC
size: .; length: 14; D: .; J: TRBJ2-1; V: TRBV9; CDR3: CASSVGAGYNEQFF; DNA: TGTGCCAGCAGCGTAGGTGCCGGGTACAATGAGCAGTTCTTC
size: .; length: 14; D: .; J: TRBJ2-2; V: TRBV7-2; CDR3: CASSFARGTGELFF; DNA: TGTGCCAGCAGCTTTGCCCGGGGGACCGGGGAGCTGTTTTTT
size: .; length: 14; D: TRBD1; J: TRBJ1-5; V: TRBV30; CDR3: CAWSPDRGNQPQHF; DNA: TGTGCCTGGAGTCCCGACAGGGGCAATCAGCCCCAGCATTTT
size: .; length: 18; D: TRBD2; J: TRBJ2-5; V: TRBV3-1/TRBV3-2; CDR3: CASSQGSGSGGAEETQYF; DNA: TGTGCCAGCAGCCAAGGATCCGGTAGCGGGGGGGCTGAAGAGACCCAGTACTTC
size: .; length: 15; D: .; J: TRBJ2-3; V: TRBV11-2; CDR3: CASSLGGGYTDTQYF; DNA: TGTGCCAGCAGCTTAGGCGGCGGTTACACAGATACGCAGTATTTT
size: .; length: 14; D: .; J: TRBJ1-1; V: TRBV7-3; CDR3: CASSSQAGVTEAFF; DNA: TGTGCCAGCAGCTCCCAGGCCGGGGTCACTGAAGCTTTCTTT
size: few; length: 15; D: TRBD1; J: TRBJ2-7; V: TRBV7-9; CDR3: CASSQGDRGRHEQYF; DNA: TGTGCCAGCAGCCAAGGGGACAGGGGGCGTCACGAGCAGTACTTC
size: .; length: 15; D: .; J: TRBJ1-1; V: TRBV28; CDR3: CASRGTESMNTEAFF; DNA: TGTGCCAGCAGGGGGACGGAGTCAATGAACACTGAAGCTTTCTTT
size: .; length: 17; D: TRBD1; J: TRBJ1-6; V: TRBV28; CDR3: CASSLGTGGADNSPLHF; DNA: TGTGCCAGCAGTTTGGGGACAGGGGGCGCCGATAATTCACCCCTCCACTTT
size: few; length: 18; D: .; J: TRBJ1-3; V: TRBV4-3; CDR3: CASSQASSTGFSGNTIYF; DNA: TGCGCCAGCAGCCAAGCCTCTTCAACAGGGTTCTCTGGAAACACCATATATTTT
size: few; length: 12; D: .; J: TRBJ2-7; V: TRBV18; CDR3: CASSPLPYEQYF; DNA: TGTGCCAGCTCACCTCTCCCCTACGAGCAGTACTTC
size: .; length: 15; D: .; J: TRBJ1-1; V: TRBV19; CDR3: CASSIVVQKNTEAFF; DNA: TGTGCCAGTAGTATAGTAGTACAGAAGAACACTGAAGCTTTCTTT
size: .; length: 14; D: .; J: TRBJ1-1; V: TRBV19; CDR3: CASRTGRMNTEAFF; DNA: TGTGCCAGTAGGACTGGACGTATGAACACTGAAGCTTTCTTT
size: .; length: 15; D: TRBD2; J: TRBJ2-2; V: TRBV10-3; CDR3: CAISGSGRNTGELFF; DNA: TGTGCCATCAGTGGAAGCGGGAGAAACACCGGGGAGCTGTTTTTT
size: few; length: 12; D: .; J: TRBJ1-1; V: TRBV19; CDR3: CASSKLNTEAFF; DNA: TGTGCCAGTAGTAAACTGAACACTGAAGCTTTCTTT
size: few; length: 14; D: .; J: TRBJ1-4; V: TRBV19; CDR3: CASIVAARPGELFF; DNA: TGTGCCAGTATCGTGGCGGCCAGGCCCGGCGAACTGTTTTTT
size: .; length: 14; D: TRBD1; J: TRBJ1-2; V: TRBV6-4; CDR3: CASRRDRGDYGYTF; DNA: TGTGCCAGCAGGAGGGACAGGGGGGACTATGGCTACACCTTC
size: .; length: 13; D: .; J: TRBJ2-1; V: TRBV6-2/TRBV6-3; CDR3: CASSTEGDNEQFF; DNA: TGTGCCAGCAGCACAGAGGGCGACAATGAGCAGTTCTTC
size: .; length: 15; D: TRBD2; J: TRBJ2-7; V: TRBV7-8; CDR3: CASSRLRGGTYEQYF; DNA: TGTGCCAGCAGCCGTTTGCGGGGGGGAACCTACGAGCAGTACTTC
size: .; length: 15; D: TRBD1; J: TRBJ1-1; V: TRBV27; CDR3: CASSHRDRGGTEAFF; DNA: TGTGCCAGCAGTCACCGGGACAGGGGAGGCACTGAAGCTTTCTTT
size: .; length: 13; D: TRBD2; J: TRBJ2-2; V: TRBV24-1; CDR3: CATSDSGAGELFF; DNA: TGTGCCACCAGTGATAGCGGGGCCGGGGAGCTGTTTTTT
size: .; length: 15; D: .; J: TRBJ1-5; V: TRBV9; CDR3: CASSGGTGSNQPQHF; DNA: TGTGCCAGCAGCGGGGGGACGGGTAGCAATCAGCCCCAGCATTTT
size: .; length: 16; D: .; J: TRBJ2-7; V: TRBV3-1/TRBV3-2; CDR3: CASSQGPRIGPHEQYF; DNA: TGTGCCAGCAGCCAGGGCCCCCGAATAGGTCCCCACGAGCAGTACTTC
size: .; length: 15; D: .; J: TRBJ2-7; V: TRBV28; CDR3: CASTPGSQGSYEQYF; DNA: TGTGCCAGCACGCCGGGTTCCCAGGGCTCCTACGAGCAGTACTTC
size: many; length: 16; D: TRBD1; J: TRBJ1-5; V: TRBV3-1/TRBV3-2; CDR3: CASSQGQGNSNQPQHF; DNA: TGTGCCAGCAGCCAAGGACAGGGGAATAGCAATCAGCCCCAGCATTTT
size: once; length: 21; D: .; J: TRBJ2-6; V: TRBV19; CDR3: CASSHNMRDLGPSSGANVLTF; DNA: TGTGCCAGTAGTCACAATATGCGCGACCTAGGACCCTCCTCTGGGGCCAACGTCCTGACTTTC
size: .; length: 18; D: .; J: TRBJ2-2; V: TRBV9; CDR3: CASSTERGGNSSPGELFF; DNA: TGTGCCAGCAGCACCGAGAGAGGAGGGAATTCGTCTCCCGGGGAGCTGTTTTTT
size: .; length: 13; D: .; J: TRBJ2-2; V: TRBV6-5; CDR3: CASTPYDTGELFF; DNA: TGTGCCAGCACCCCTTACGATACCGGGGAGCTGTTTTTT
size: .; length: 17; D: TRBD2; J: TRBJ2-5; V: TRBV28; CDR3: CASRYQPGLAGAETQYF; DNA: TGTGCCAGCAGATATCAACCGGGACTAGCGGGAGCGGAGACCCAGTACTTC
size: .; length: 17; D: .; J: TRBJ2-7; V: TRBV18; CDR3: CASSPNIAGQTYYEQYF; DNA: TGTGCCAGCTCACCTAATATCGCTGGTCAGACCTACTACGAGCAGTACTTC
size: .; length: 14; D: TRBD1; J: TRBJ1-5; V: TRBV6-5; CDR3: CASTGTVSNQPQHF; DNA: TGTGCCAGCACCGGGACAGTTAGCAATCAGCCCCAGCATTTT
size: .; length: 14; D: .; J: TRBJ1-1; V: TRBV4-3; CDR3: CASSQDNRVTEAFF; DNA: TGCGCCAGCAGCCAAGACAACAGGGTCACTGAAGCTTTCTTT
size: .; length: 17; D: .; J: TRBJ1-3; V: TRBV7-8; CDR3: CASSLRSASNSGNTIYF; DNA: TGTGCCAGCAGCTTGCGATCAGCTAGTAACTCTGGAAACACCATATATTTT
size: medium-sized; length: 17; D: .; J: TRBJ1-2; V: TRBV2; CDR3: CASRAEVGQPNFYGYTF; DNA: TGTGCCAGCAGGGCTGAGGTGGGTCAGCCCAACTTCTATGGCTACACCTTC
size: .; length: 17; D: .; J: TRBJ1-3; V: TRBV15; CDR3: CATSRDISRGPGNTIYF; DNA: TGTGCCACCAGCAGAGATATATCGCGGGGGCCTGGAAACACCATATATTTT
size: .; length: 15; D: TRBD1; J: TRBJ2-3; V: TRBV2; CDR3: CASSRQGASTDTQYF; DNA: TGTGCCAGCAGTAGACAGGGGGCCAGCACAGATACGCAGTATTTT
size: medium-sized; length: 14; D: TRBD1; J: TRBJ1-2; V: TRBV11-2; CDR3: CASRRQGASYGYTF; DNA: TGTGCCAGCAGAAGACAGGGGGCGAGCTATGGCTACACCTTC
size: .; length: 14; D: .; J: TRBJ2-1; V: TRBV27; CDR3: CASSYREKRNEQFF; DNA: TGTGCCAGCAGTTACCGGGAGAAACGGAATGAGCAGTTCTTC
size: .; length: 13; D: .; J: TRBJ2-3; V: TRBV19; CDR3: CASSYQHTDTQYF; DNA: TGTGCCAGTAGTTACCAGCACACAGATACGCAGTATTTT
size: .; length: 15; D: TRBD2; J: TRBJ2-3; V: TRBV27; CDR3: CASSFQAGLTDTQYF; DNA: TGTGCCAGCAGTTTCCAAGCGGGACTCACAGATACGCAGTATTTT
size: .; length: 14; D: .; J: TRBJ2-5; V: TRBV7-2; CDR3: CASSDWMNQETQYF; DNA: TGTGCCAGCAGCGATTGGATGAACCAAGAGACCCAGTACTTC
size: .; length: 13; D: .; J: TRBJ2-1; V: TRBV27; CDR3: CASSSRNYNEQFF; DNA: TGTGCCAGCAGTTCCAGGAACTACAATGAGCAGTTCTTC
size: .; length: 14; D: TRBD1; J: TRBJ2-5; V: TRBV7-9; CDR3: CASSSQGLQETQYF; DNA: TGTGCCAGCAGCTCACAGGGGCTCCAAGAGACCCAGTACTTC